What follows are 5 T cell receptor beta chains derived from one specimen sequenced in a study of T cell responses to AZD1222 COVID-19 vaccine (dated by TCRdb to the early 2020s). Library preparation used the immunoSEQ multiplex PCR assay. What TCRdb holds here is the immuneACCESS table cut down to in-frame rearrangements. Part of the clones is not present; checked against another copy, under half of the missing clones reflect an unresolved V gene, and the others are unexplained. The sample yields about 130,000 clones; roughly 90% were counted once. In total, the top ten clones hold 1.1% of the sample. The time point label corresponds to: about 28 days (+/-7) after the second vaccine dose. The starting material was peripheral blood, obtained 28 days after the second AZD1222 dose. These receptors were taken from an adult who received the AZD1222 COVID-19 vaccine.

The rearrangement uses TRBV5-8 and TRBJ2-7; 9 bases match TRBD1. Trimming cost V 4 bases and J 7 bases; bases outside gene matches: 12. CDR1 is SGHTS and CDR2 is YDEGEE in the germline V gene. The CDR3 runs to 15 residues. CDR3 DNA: TGTGCCAGCAGCAAGAAGACAGGGGGTCGCGGAGAGCAGTACTTC. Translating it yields CASSKKTGGRGEQYF.

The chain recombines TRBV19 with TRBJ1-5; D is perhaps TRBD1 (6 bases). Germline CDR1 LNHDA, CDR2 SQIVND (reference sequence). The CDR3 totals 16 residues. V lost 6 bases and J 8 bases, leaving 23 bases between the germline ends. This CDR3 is CASRQLLQGLGEPQHF. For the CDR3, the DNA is TGTGCCAGTAGGCAACTTCTACAGGGTCTAGGGGAGCCCCAGCATTTT. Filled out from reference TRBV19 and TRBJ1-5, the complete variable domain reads DGGITQSPKYLFRKEGQNVTLSCEQNLNHDAMYWYRQDPGQGLRLIYYSQIVNDFQKGDIAEGYSVSREKKESFPLTVTSAQKNPTAFYLCASRQLLQGLGEPQHFGDGTRLSIL.

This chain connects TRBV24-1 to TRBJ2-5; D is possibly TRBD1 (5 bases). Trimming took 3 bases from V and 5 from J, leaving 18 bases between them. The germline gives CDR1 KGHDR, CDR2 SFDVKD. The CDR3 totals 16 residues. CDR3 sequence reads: CATSDLGRSNRETQYF. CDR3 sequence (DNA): TGTGCCACCAGTGATCTAGGACGTTCAAACAGGGAGACCCAGTACTTC.

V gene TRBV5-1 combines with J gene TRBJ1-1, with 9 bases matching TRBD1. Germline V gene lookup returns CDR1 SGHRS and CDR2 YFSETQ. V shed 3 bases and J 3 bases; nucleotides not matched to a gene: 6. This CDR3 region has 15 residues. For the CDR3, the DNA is TGCGCCAGCAGCTCGCCGACAGGGGGGTACACTGAAGCTTTCTTT. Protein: CASSSPTGGYTEAFF.

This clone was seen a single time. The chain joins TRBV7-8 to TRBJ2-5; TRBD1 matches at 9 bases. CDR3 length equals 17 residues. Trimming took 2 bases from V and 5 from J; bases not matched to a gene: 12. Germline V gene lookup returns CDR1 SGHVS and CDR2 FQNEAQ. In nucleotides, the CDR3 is TGTGCCAGCAGCTTAATCGCGGGACAGGGAATGATGGAGACCCAGTACTTC. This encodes CASSLIAGQGMMETQYF.